This TCR beta chain is drawn from a study of T cell repertoires in cytomegalovirus infection. About the study: It was the public TCR beta signatures that indicated both CMV infection and matching HLA type.

Trimming shortened V by 6 bases and J by 7 bases, and 15 bases separated the two germline ends. The CDR3 loop spans 14 amino acids. CDR1 SEHNR and CDR2 FQNEAQ come from the germline V gene (reference sequence). Of note for this clonotype: Its target is unknown.

TCRdb reanalysed the reads using MiXCR and keeps one entry per CDR3 protein. The sample records roughly 120,000 distinct CDR3 sequences, around 9.1% being singletons. Study findings and constraints: What dominated the ex vivo response were HLA-C-restricted CMV-specific TCR beta clonotypes. Pooled public TCR beta family frequency picked out CMV carriers with the relevant HLA.

The chain links TRBV7-9 to TRBJ2-2; D is perhaps TRBD1 or TRBD2 (5 bases each). The sequenced material came from PBMCs, sequenced either directly or after in vitro stimulation (not recorded which). The clonotype comes from a human donor in good health (CMV status not recorded). Some clones in this sample may be carry-over from other donors' samples. The CDR3 DNA is TGTGCCAGCAGGACCAGACTGAGGGGCGGGGAGCTGTTTTTT. Translated, it gives CASRTRLRGGELFF.